The TCR beta chain described here comes from a study of PD-1 blockade in classical Hodgkin lymphoma. General observations from the study: Newly diagnosed patients were reported to start with lower TCR diversity than healthy donors. Partial responders and progressors had significantly lower baseline TCR diversity. Initiation of nivolumab under 1 year after ASCT led to exclusion of patients.

Autologous stem cell transplantation was followed by relapse in every patient, and brentuximab vedotin exposure varied. The assay was immunoSEQ multiplex PCR, and TCRdb's table has in-frame clones only and misses some. The sample has nearly 25,000 clones, roughly 79% seen once; the top ten hold about 20%. Comments on this clone: Its antigen is undetermined.

The CDR3 is 13 amino acids. V was cut by 6 bases and J by 6 bases, with 13 bases left in between. Germline V gene data show CDR1 as SGDLS and CDR2 as YYNGEE. This receptor was identified in a human donor with classical Hodgkin lymphoma. V usage is TRBV9 and J usage is TRBJ2-4; D is possibly TRBD2 (6 bases). The sample consisted of peripheral blood mononuclear cells (PBMCs), taken before the second cycle of nivolumab. CDR3 in DNA: TGTGCCAGCACGCGGGGCCCGTCAAACATTCAGTACTTC. It translates to CASTRGPSNIQYF.